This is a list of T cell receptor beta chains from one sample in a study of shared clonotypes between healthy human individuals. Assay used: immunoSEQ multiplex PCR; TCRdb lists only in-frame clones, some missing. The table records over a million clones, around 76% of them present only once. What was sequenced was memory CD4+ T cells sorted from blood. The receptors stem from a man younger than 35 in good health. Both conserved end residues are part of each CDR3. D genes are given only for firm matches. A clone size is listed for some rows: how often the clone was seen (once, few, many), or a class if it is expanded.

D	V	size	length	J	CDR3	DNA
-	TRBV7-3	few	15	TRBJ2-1	CASSLIAATYNEQFF	TGTGCCAGCAGCTTGATAGCGGCGACCTACAATGAGCAGTTCTTC
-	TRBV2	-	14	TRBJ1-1	CASRGPANPVGAFF	TGTGCCAGCAGGGGACCGGCAAACCCTGTGGGAGCTTTCTTT
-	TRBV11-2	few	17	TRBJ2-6	CASSSRDGFTGANVLTF	TGTGCCAGCAGCTCGCGGGACGGTTTCACTGGGGCCAACGTCCTGACTTTC
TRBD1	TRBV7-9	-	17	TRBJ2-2	CASSPDPGGPNTGELFF	TGTGCCAGCAGCCCTGACCCAGGGGGCCCGAACACCGGGGAGCTGTTTTTT
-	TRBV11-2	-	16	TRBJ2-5	CASSKGDSRSQETQYF	TGTGCCAGCTCAAAGGGTGACAGCCGCTCTCAAGAGACCCAGTACTTC
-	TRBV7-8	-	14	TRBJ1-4	CASSPRWVNEKLFF	TGTGCCAGCAGCCCTCGGTGGGTTAATGAAAAACTGTTTTTT
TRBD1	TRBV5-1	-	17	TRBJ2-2	CASSLEGQGSGTGELFF	TGCGCCAGCAGCTTGGAGGGACAGGGTTCGGGCACCGGGGAGCTGTTTTTT
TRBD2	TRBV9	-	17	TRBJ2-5	CASSVGLAGVEQETQYF	TGTGCCAGCAGCGTAGGGCTAGCGGGAGTCGAGCAAGAGACCCAGTACTTC
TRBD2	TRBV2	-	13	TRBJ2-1	CASSETTSGEQFF	TGTGCCAGCAGTGAAACGACTAGCGGGGAGCAGTTCTTC
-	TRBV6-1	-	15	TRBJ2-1	CASSQELRTYNEQFF	TGTGCCAGCAGTCAGGAGTTACGAACCTACAATGAGCAGTTCTTC
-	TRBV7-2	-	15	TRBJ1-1	CASSPDGLENTEAFF	TGTGCCAGCAGCCCCGATGGGCTAGAGAACACTGAAGCTTTCTTT
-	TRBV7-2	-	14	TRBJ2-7	CASSLGSPPYEQYF	TGTGCCAGCAGCTTAGGTTCTCCCCCCTACGAGCAGTACTTC
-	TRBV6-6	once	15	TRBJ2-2	CASSYGNRFTGELFF	TGTGCCAGCAGTTACGGTAACAGATTCACCGGGGAGCTGTTTTTT
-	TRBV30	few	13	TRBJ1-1	CAWSRGMNTEAFF	TGTGCCTGGAGCAGGGGCATGAACACTGAAGCTTTCTTT
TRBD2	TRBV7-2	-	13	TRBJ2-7	CASRLAGTYEQYF	TGTGCCAGCAGACTAGCGGGGACCTACGAGCAGTACTTC
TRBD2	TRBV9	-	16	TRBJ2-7	CASSVGLLAEKSEQYF	TGTGCCAGCAGCGTAGGGTTACTAGCGGAGAAGAGCGAGCAGTACTTC
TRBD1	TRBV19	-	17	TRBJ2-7	CASSIDVLDRVSYEQYF	TGTGCCAGTAGTATTGATGTTCTGGACAGGGTCTCTTACGAGCAGTACTTC
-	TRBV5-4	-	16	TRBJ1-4	CASTLMSGSTNEKLFF	TGTGCCAGCACCCTGATGAGCGGCTCCACTAATGAAAAACTGTTTTTT
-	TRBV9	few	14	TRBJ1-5	CASSGPGTDQPQHF	TGTGCCAGCAGCGGACCCGGGACGGATCAGCCCCAGCATTTT
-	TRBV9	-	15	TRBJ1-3	CASSESTGHGNTIYF	TGTGCCAGCAGCGAATCCACAGGGCACGGAAACACCATATATTTT
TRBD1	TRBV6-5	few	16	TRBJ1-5	CASSYQGDIHNQPQHF	TGTGCCAGCAGTTACCAGGGGGACATACACAATCAGCCCCAGCATTTT
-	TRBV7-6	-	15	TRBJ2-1	CASSYYRAGSNEQFF	TGTGCCAGCAGCTACTACAGGGCCGGATCCAATGAGCAGTTCTTC
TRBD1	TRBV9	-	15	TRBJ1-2	CASSAHGTGSEGYTF	TGTGCCAGCAGCGCTCACGGGACAGGCTCCGAAGGCTACACCTTC
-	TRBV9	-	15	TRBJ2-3	CASSVREKGTDTQYF	TGTGCCAGCAGCGTACGGGAGAAAGGCACAGATACGCAGTATTTT
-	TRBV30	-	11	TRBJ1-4	CAWRQDEKLFF	TGTGCCTGGAGGCAGGATGAAAAACTGTTTTTT
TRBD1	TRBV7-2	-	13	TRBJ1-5	CASSFDRDQPQHF	TGTGCCAGCAGCTTCGACAGGGACCAGCCCCAGCATTTT
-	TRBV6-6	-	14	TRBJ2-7	CASSYSSAPYEQYF	TGTGCCAGCAGTTACTCGAGTGCCCCCTACGAGCAGTACTTC
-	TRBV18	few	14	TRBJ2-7	CASSPPDRPYEQYF	TGTGCCAGCTCACCACCGGACCGGCCCTACGAGCAGTACTTC
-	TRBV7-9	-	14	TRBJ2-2	CASSLNQGGGELFF	TGTGCCAGCAGCTTAAATCAGGGCGGCGGGGAGCTGTTTTTT
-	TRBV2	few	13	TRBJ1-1	CASGELEDTEAFF	TGTGCCAGCGGCGAACTGGAAGACACTGAAGCTTTCTTT
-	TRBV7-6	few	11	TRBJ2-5	CASSLQETQYF	TGTGCCAGCAGCCTCCAAGAGACCCAGTACTTC
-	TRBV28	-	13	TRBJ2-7	CASTQKGTYEQYF	TGTGCCAGCACTCAAAAGGGTACCTACGAGCAGTACTTC
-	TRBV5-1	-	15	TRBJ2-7	CASSPGHLSSYEQYF	TGCGCCAGCAGCCCGGGACACCTGAGCTCCTACGAGCAGTACTTC
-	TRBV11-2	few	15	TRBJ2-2	CASGSGRGWTGELFF	TGTGCCAGCGGCTCCGGCAGGGGATGGACCGGGGAGCTGTTTTTT
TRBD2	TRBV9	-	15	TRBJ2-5	CASSVAGGAGETQYF	TGTGCCAGCAGCGTAGCGGGGGGGGCCGGAGAGACCCAGTACTTC
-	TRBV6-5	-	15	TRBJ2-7	CASSFRADYSYEQYF	TGTGCCAGCAGTTTCAGGGCGGACTACTCCTACGAGCAGTACTTC
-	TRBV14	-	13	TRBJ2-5	CASSQNTRETQYF	TGTGCCAGCAGCCAAAACACAAGGGAGACCCAGTACTTC
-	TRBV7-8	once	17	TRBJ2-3	CASSLVGGAHRTDTQYF	TGTGCCAGCAGCTTAGTCGGAGGAGCACATCGCACAGATACGCAGTATTTT
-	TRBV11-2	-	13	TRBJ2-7	CASSLSSSYEQYF	TGTGCCAGCAGCCTATCCAGCTCCTACGAGCAGTACTTC
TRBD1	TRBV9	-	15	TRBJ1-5	CASSVGQGEGQPQHF	TGTGCCAGCAGCGTAGGACAGGGGGAGGGTCAGCCCCAGCATTTT
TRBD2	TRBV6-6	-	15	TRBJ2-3	CASSPSAGSTDTQYF	TGTGCCAGCAGTCCCTCAGCGGGAAGCACAGATACGCAGTATTTT
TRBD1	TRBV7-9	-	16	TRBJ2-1	CASSKGTGRRYNEQFF	TGTGCCAGCAGCAAAGGGACAGGGAGGCGGTACAATGAGCAGTTCTTC
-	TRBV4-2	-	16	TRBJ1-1	CASSQDGAGLNTEAFF	TGTGCCAGCAGCCAAGATGGGGCGGGGTTGAACACTGAAGCTTTCTTT
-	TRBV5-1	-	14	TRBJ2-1	CASTRTGSYNEQFF	TGCGCCAGCACCCGAACGGGCTCCTACAATGAGCAGTTCTTC
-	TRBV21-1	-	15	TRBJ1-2	CASSDAFRAFYGYTF	TGTGCCAGCAGCGACGCCTTTAGGGCCTTCTATGGCTACACCTTC
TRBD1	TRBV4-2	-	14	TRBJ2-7	CASSQGQGSYEQYF	TGTGCCAGCAGCCAGGGACAGGGTTCCTACGAGCAGTACTTC
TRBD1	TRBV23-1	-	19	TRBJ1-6	CASSHPLTGGADPNSPLHF	TGCGCCAGCAGTCACCCTCTGACAGGGGGCGCGGACCCCAATTCACCCCTCCACTTT
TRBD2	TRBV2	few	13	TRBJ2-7	CASSRLAGGEQYF	TGTGCCAGCAGTCGACTAGCGGGAGGTGAGCAGTACTTC
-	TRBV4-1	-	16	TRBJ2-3	CASSQGFRGSTDTQYF	TGCGCCAGCAGCCAAGGGTTCAGGGGCAGCACAGATACGCAGTATTTT
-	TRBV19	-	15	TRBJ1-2	CASTPTGQSVGGYTF	TGTGCCAGTACCCCCACTGGACAGTCTGTAGGGGGCTACACCTTC
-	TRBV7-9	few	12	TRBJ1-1	CASSSTGGGAFF	TGTGCCAGCAGCTCGACGGGCGGAGGGGCTTTCTTT
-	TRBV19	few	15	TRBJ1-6	CASSSRAAGNSPLHF	TGTGCCAGTAGCTCCCGGGCAGCTGGTAATTCACCCCTCCACTTT
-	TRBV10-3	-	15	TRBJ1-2	CAISEVPGGSGGYTF	TGTGCCATCAGTGAGGTTCCCGGGGGGAGCGGTGGCTACACCTTC
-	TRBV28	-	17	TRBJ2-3	CASSPPWGAPATDTQYF	TGTGCCAGCAGTCCCCCCTGGGGAGCACCAGCCACAGATACGCAGTATTTT
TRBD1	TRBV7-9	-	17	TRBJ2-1	CASSLGVGQGNHNEQFF	TGTGCCAGCAGCTTAGGTGTGGGACAGGGGAACCACAATGAGCAGTTCTTC
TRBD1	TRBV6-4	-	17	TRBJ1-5	CASSLRTGERSNQPQHF	TGTGCCAGCAGTCTCCGGACAGGGGAACGGAGCAATCAGCCCCAGCATTTT
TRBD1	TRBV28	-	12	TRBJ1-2	CASIGQGYGYTF	TGTGCCAGCATCGGACAGGGCTATGGCTACACCTTC
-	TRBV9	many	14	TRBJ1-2	CASSSLTGNYGYTF	TGTGCCAGCAGTTCACTTACAGGGAACTATGGCTACACCTTC
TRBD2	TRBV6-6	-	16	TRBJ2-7	CASSYFDKLGGGEQYF	TGTGCCAGCAGTTACTTCGACAAGTTGGGGGGAGGGGAGCAGTACTTC
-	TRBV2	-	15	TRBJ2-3	CASKGQGSRTDTQYF	TGTGCCAGCAAGGGCCAGGGCTCAAGGACAGATACGCAGTATTTT